These 13 T cell receptor beta chains share one sample of origin, sequenced in a study of blood T cell repertoires in COVID-19. Data came from immunoSEQ multiplex PCR; TCRdb stores just in-frame clones and leaves some out. This table holds about 220,000 clones, about 80% found once. The sample comprised PBMCs or T cells enriched from blood (not recorded which). The source of these receptors is a woman aged 50 to 65 who had been exposed to COVID-19.

J is TRBJ1-6 and V is TRBV11-2; D gene unclear. V was trimmed by 4 bases and J by 15 bases, leaving 13 bases between them. The CDR3 runs 12 residues. Germline CDR1 SGHAT, CDR2 FQNNGV. The CDR3 DNA is TGTGCCAGCAGCTCGAATATGGTAGTCCTCCACTTT. This encodes CASSSNMVVLHF.

The V and J genes are TRBV19 and TRBJ1-4, with TRBD1 identical over 7 bases. The CDR3 has 15 amino acids. The germline CDR1 and CDR2 sequences are LNHDA and SQIVND (reference sequence). After removal of 5 bases from V and 5 bases from J, the junction contained 8 bases not matched to a gene. CDR3 DNA sequence: TGTGCCAGTAGTTCAGGGGGATCGCGGAATGAAAAACTGTTTTTT. Residues: CASSSGGSRNEKLFF.

The chain carries TRBV6-6 and TRBJ2-1; D is perhaps TRBD2 (5 bases). The CDR3 contains 12 residues. Germline CDR1 is MNHNY and CDR2 is SVGAGI (reference sequence). V lost 2 bases to trimming and J lost 8 bases, with 7 bases between them. This CDR3 is CASSYVGDEQFF. In DNA form, the CDR3 reads TGTGCCAGCAGTTACGTCGGGGATGAGCAGTTCTTC.

This rearrangement joins TRBV18 to TRBJ1-1; TRBD1 matches 8 bases. Germline V gene lookup returns CDR1 KGHSH and CDR2 LQKENI. CDR3 length: 16 residues. V was pared by 3 bases and J by 4 bases, with 10 bases of the junction left unmatched. CDR3 bases: TGTGCCAGCTCACCGGAGCTCAGGGGGCCTGGCACTGAAGCTTTCTTT. This translates into CASSPELRGPGTEAFF.

This chain links TRBV4-1 with TRBJ1-2, with a weak D call TRBD1 (5 bases). The CDR3 contains 15 residues. Germline assignment: CDR1 MGHRA and CDR2 YSYEKL. Trimming left V 4 bases short and J 2 bases short, with 14 bases between. Here the CDR3 reads CASSPRDFWNYGYTF. The DNA of the CDR3 is TGCGCCAGCAGCCCCCGGGACTTCTGGAACTATGGCTACACCTTC.

This chain connects TRBV9 to TRBJ2-1; TRBD1 aligns across 11 bases. CDR1 and CDR2 from the germline V gene are SGDLS and YYNGEE. The ends lost 0 bases at V and 8 bases at J; junction bases unmatched: 4. This CDR3 spans 15 amino acids. CDR3 sequence: CASSVGTGGLDEQFF. As DNA, the CDR3 is TGTGCCAGCAGCGTAGGGACAGGGGGCTTGGATGAGCAGTTCTTC. Using reference TRBV9 and TRBJ2-1 for the parts outside the CDR3, the full variable domain is DSGVTQTPKHLITATGQRVTLRCSPRSGDLSVYWYQQSLDQGLQFLIQYYNGEERAKGNILERFSAQQFPDLHSELNLSSLELGDSALYFCASSVGTGGLDEQFFGPGTRLTVL.

The V and J genes are TRBV5-4 and TRBJ1-6; 7 bases match TRBD1. This CDR3 region has 17 residues. Germline CDR1 reads SGHNT; CDR2 reads YYREEE (reference sequence). Trimming took 2 bases from V and 1 from J; bases not matched to a gene: 6. The CDR3 here is CASSLGGAGSYNSPLHF. The CDR3 nucleotides read TGTGCCAGCAGCTTAGGGGGCGCGGGGTCCTATAATTCACCCCTCCACTTT. Supplemented by reference TRBV5-4 and TRBJ1-6, the full variable domain reads ETGVTQSPTHLIKTRGQQVTLRCSSQSGHNTVSWYQQALGQGPQFIFQYYREEENGRGNFPPRFSGLQFPNYSSELNVNALELDDSALYLCASSLGGAGSYNSPLHFGNGTRLTVT.

This chain links TRBV9 with TRBJ1-1, with D perhaps TRBD1 (6 bases). The V end lost 4 bases, the J end lost 5 bases, and 15 bases lay between the germline ends. The CDR3 has 14 residues. CDR1 and CDR2 (germline): SGDLS, YYNGEE. CDR3 in DNA: TGTGCCAGCAGCTCCTACTCACAGGGAACTGAAGCTTTCTTT. Residues: CASSSYSQGTEAFF.

This clone was seen only once. This sequence joins TRBV19 and TRBJ1-2; weak D call: TRBD1 (5 bases). CDR3 length: 13 residues. V shed 0 bases and J shed 9 bases, with 11 bases lying between them. CDR1 and CDR2 from the germline V gene are LNHDA and SQIVND (reference sequence). This CDR3 reads CASSIDPTARYTF. CDR3 sequence (DNA): TGTGCCAGTAGTATAGATCCGACAGCCCGCTACACCTTC.

This sequence joins TRBV27 and TRBJ2-1; 9 nucleotides agree with TRBD2. Germline CDR1 is MNHEY and CDR2 is SMNVEV (reference sequence). V shed 3 bases, J shed 7 bases, and the junction held 7 bases outside the gene matches. This CDR3 has 15 amino acids. The CDR3 spells CASSFIPLAGNEQFF. The CDR3 nucleotides read TGTGCCAGCAGTTTTATACCCCTAGCGGGGAATGAGCAGTTCTTC.

This chain connects TRBV29-1 to TRBJ2-5; D uncertain. The V gene lost 4 bases and the J gene lost 2 bases, with 17 bases spanning the gap. The CDR3 sequence is 15 residues long. The V gene's germline CDR1 is SQVTM and CDR2 ANQGSEA. CDR3 residues: CSVGVPWAYQETQYF. The CDR3 region has the DNA TGCAGCGTTGGGGTCCCCTGGGCCTATCAAGAGACCCAGTACTTC.

The chain recombines TRBV5-4 with TRBJ1-2, with D perhaps TRBD1 (5 bases). V was pared by 4 bases and J by 0 bases, with 10 bases between. The CDR3 sequence is 14 residues long. CDR1 and CDR2 (germline): SGHNT, YYREEE (reference sequence). CDR3 in amino acids: CASSTDRANYGYTF. The CDR3 bases are TGTGCCAGCAGCACTGACAGAGCTAACTATGGCTACACCTTC.

The V gene is TRBV10-2, the J gene TRBJ1-4, with unresolved D. The CDR3 has 13 residues. The germline V and J ends were trimmed by 6 bases and 8 bases, with 13 bases remaining between them. Germline CDR1 reads WSHSY; CDR2 reads SAAADI. The CDR3: CASRGRAREKLFF. The CDR3 bases are TGCGCCAGCAGGGGGAGGGCCCGCGAAAAACTGTTTTTT.